This entry describes one T cell receptor (beta chain). Its antigen is still unknown. The CDR3 runs to 14 residues. V gave up 6 bases and J gave up 8 bases; unmatched junction bases: 12. Germline assignment: CDR1 GTSNPN and CDR2 SVGIG (reference sequence). The sample belongs to a study of OX40 agonist ivuxolimab in advanced cancers. For the study at large: It was ivuxolimab, an agonistic anti-OX40 (CD134) antibody, that patients were treated with. People who had prior anti-PD-1, anti-PD-L1 or anti-CTLA-4 therapy could take part, and approximately 43% had some. With a range of about 20 to 79, age averaged roughly 60 years, and 75% to 90% were male.

Assay used: immunoSEQ multiplex PCR; TCRdb lists only in-frame clones, some missing. The table shows 100,000 to 120,000 clones, with roughly 87% occurring only once. Study conclusions and caveats: Those patients achieving a partial response at 0.1-3.0 mg/kg showed among the lowest clonal expansion.

This TCR came from an adult with an advanced solid tumor such as melanoma, head and neck, liver or kidney cancer. Specimen: CD4+ or CD8+ T cells sorted from blood, collected in a trial of the OX40 agonist ivuxolimab. The chain has TRBV30 and TRBJ1-4, with TRBD1 matching over 7 bases. CDR3 DNA: TGTGCCTGCCTAAACAGGGGAGAAAGAGAAAAACTGTTTTTT. It specifies CACLNRGEREKLFF.